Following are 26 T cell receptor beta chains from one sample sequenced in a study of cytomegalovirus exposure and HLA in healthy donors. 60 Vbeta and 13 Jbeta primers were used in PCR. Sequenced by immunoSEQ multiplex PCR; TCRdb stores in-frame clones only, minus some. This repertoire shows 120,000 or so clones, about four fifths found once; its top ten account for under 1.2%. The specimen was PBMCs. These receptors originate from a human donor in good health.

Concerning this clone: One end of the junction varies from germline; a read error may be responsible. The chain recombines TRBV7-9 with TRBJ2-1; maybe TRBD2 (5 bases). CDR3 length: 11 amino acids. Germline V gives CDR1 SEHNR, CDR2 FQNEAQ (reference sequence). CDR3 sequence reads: CSSSLGEGQFF. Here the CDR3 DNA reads TGTTCCAGCAGCTTAGGCGAGGGCCAGTTCTTC.

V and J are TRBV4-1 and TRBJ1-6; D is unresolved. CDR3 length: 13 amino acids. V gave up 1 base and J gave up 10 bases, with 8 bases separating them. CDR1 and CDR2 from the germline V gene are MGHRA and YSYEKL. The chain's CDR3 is CASSQVPGSPLHF. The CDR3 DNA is TGCGCCAGCAGCCAAGTCCCGGGATCACCCCTCCACTTT.

For the CDR3, the DNA is TGTGCCAGCAGCTTCGGCGGGGGGAGGCGGGAGACCCAGTACTTC. Protein product: CASSFGGGRRETQYF. This chain connects TRBV7-3 to TRBJ2-5; 8 bases are a match to TRBD2. The CDR3 has 15 residues. Germline CDR1 SGHTA, CDR2 FQGTGA. Unmatched junction bases numbered 8, after V lost 3 bases and J lost 5 bases.

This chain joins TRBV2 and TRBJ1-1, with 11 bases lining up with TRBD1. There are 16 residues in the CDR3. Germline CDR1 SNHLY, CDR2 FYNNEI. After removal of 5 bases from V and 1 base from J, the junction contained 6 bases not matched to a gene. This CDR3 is CASSYRTGGANTEAFF. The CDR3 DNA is TGTGCCAGCAGTTATAGGACAGGGGGCGCGAACACTGAAGCTTTCTTT.

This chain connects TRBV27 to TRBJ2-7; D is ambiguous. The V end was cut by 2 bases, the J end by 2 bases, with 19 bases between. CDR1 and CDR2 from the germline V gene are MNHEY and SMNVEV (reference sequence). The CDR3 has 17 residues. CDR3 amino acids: CASSLPFAPRITYEQYF. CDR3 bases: TGTGCCAGCAGTTTACCGTTCGCCCCGAGAATAACCTACGAGCAGTACTTC.

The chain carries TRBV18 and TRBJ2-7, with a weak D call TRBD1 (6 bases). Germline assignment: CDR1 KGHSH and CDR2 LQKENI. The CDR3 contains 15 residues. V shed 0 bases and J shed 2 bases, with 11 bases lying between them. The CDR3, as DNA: TGTGCCAGCTCACCACCTAGGACAGAAGCCTACGAGCAGTACTTC. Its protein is CASSPPRTEAYEQYF.

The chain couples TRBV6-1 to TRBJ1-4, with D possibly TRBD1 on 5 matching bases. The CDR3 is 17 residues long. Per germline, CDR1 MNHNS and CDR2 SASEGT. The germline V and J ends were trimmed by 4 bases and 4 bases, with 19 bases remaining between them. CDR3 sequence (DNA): TGTGCCAGCAGTGGACTCCACACCGACAGCCGTAATGAAAAACTGTTTTTT. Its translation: CASSGLHTDSRNEKLFF.

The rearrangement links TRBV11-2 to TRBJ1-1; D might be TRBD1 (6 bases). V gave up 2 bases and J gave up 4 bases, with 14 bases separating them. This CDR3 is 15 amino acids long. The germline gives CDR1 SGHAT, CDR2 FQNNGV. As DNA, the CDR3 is TGTGCCAGCAGCTTATACCAGGGGACGCCCACTGAAGCTTTCTTT. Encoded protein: CASSLYQGTPTEAFF.

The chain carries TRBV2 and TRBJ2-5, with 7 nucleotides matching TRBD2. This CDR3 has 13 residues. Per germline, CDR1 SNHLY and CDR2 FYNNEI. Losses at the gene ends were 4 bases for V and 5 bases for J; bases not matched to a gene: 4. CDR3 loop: CASSGGGGETQYF. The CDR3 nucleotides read TGTGCCAGCAGTGGCGGGGGAGGGGAGACCCAGTACTTC.

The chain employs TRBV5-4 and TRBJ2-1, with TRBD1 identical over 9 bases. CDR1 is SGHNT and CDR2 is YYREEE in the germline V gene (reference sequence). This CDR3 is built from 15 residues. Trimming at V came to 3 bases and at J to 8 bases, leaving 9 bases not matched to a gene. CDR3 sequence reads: CASSSMTGGMDEQFF. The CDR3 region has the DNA TGTGCCAGCAGCTCGATGACAGGGGGAATGGATGAGCAGTTCTTC. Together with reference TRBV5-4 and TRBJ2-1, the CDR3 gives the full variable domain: ETGVTQSPTHLIKTRGQQVTLRCSSQSGHNTVSWYQQALGQGPQFIFQYYREEENGRGNFPPRFSGLQFPNYSSELNVNALELDDSALYLCASSSMTGGMDEQFFGPGTRLTVL.

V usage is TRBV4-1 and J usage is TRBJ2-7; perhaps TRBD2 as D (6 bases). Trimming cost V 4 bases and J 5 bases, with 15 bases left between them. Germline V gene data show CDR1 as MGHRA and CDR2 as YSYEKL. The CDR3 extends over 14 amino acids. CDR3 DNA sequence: TGCGCCAGCAGCCCATTGTCGGAGGGCCACGAGCAGTACTTC. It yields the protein CASSPLSEGHEQYF.

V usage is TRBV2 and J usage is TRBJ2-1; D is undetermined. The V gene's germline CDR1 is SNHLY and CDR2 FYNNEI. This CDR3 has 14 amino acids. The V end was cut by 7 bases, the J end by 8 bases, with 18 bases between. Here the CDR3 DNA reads TGTGCCAGCACCGAAATCTACTCTACTGATGAGCAGTTCTTC. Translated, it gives CASTEIYSTDEQFF.

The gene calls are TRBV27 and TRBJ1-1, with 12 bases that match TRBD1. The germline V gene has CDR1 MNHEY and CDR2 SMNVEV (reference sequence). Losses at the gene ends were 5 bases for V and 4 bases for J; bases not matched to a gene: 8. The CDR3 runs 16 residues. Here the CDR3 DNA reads TGTGCCAGCAGTGTCGGGACAGGGGGCTTTGGCACTGAAGCTTTCTTT. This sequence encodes CASSVGTGGFGTEAFF.

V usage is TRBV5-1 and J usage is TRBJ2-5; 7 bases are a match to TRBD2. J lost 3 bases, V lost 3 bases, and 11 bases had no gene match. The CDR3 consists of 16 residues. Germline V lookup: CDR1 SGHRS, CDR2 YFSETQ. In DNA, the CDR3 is TGCGCCAGCAGCTACAGTGCTGCTAGCGGTAAAGAGACCCAGTACTTC. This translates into CASSYSAASGKETQYF.

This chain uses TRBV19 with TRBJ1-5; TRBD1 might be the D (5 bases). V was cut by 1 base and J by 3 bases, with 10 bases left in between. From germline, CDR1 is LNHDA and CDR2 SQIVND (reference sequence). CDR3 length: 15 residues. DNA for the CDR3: TGTGCCAGTAGTATAGCAGGGTTTAACAATCAGCCCCAGCATTTT. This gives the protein CASSIAGFNNQPQHF.

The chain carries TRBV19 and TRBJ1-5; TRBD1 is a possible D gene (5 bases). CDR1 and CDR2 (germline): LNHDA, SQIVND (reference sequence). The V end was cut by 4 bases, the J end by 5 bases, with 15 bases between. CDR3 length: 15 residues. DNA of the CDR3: TGTGCCAGTAGTACACCTTACAGGCCCGATCAGCCCCAGCATTTT. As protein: CASSTPYRPDQPQHF.

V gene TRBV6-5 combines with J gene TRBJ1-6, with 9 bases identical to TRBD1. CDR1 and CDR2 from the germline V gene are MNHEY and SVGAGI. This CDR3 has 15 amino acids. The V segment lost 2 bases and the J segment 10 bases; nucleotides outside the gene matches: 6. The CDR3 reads CASSYGTGWASPLHF. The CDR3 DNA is TGTGCCAGCAGTTACGGGACAGGGTGGGCCTCACCCCTCCACTTT.

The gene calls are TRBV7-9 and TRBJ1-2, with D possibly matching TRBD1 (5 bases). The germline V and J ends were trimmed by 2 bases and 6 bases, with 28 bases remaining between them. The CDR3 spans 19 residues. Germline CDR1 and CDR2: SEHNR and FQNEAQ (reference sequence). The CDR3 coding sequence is TGTGCCAGCAGCTTACCCTTTCTCAGGGACTCCTCGGTATCGAATGGCTACACCTTC. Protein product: CASSLPFLRDSSVSNGYTF.

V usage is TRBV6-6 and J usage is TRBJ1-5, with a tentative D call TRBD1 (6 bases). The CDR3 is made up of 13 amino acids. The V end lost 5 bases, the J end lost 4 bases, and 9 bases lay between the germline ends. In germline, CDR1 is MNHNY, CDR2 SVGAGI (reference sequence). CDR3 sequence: CASSVQGNQPQHF. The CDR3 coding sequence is TGTGCCAGCAGTGTTCAGGGGAATCAGCCCCAGCATTTT.

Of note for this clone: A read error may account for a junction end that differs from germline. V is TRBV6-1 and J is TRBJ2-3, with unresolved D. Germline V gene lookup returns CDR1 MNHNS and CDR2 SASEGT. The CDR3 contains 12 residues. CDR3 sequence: CATSTLRDTQYF. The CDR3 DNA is TGTGCCACCAGTACCCTGAGAGATACGCAGTATTTT.

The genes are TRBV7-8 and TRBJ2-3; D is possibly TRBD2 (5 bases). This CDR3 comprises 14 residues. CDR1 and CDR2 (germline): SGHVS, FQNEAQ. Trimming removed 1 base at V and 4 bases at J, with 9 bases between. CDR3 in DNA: TGTGCCAGCAGCTTAGACCCTAGCCCAGATACGCAGTATTTT. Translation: CASSLDPSPDTQYF.

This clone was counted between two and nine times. The CDR3 loop is CASSHPDRGLQPQHF. In nucleotides, the CDR3 is TGCGCCAGCAGCCACCCGGACAGGGGGCTTCAGCCCCAGCATTTT. This chain joins TRBV4-1 and TRBJ1-5; 11 nucleotides agree with TRBD1. Germline CDR1 and CDR2: MGHRA and YSYEKL. J lost 6 bases, V lost 3 bases, and 4 bases had no gene match. The CDR3 length is 15 residues.

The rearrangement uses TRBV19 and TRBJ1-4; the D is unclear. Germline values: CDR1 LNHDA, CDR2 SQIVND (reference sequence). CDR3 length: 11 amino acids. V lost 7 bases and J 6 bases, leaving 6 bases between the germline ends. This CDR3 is CASKSDEKLFF. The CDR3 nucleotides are TGTGCCAGTAAAAGCGATGAAAAACTGTTTTTT.

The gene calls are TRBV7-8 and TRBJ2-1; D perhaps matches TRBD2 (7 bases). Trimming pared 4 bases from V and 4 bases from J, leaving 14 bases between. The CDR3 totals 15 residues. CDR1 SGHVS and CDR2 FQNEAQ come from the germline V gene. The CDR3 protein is CASSWGGGGYNEQFF. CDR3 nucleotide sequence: TGTGCCAGCAGCTGGGGCGGGGGCGGGTACAATGAGCAGTTCTTC.

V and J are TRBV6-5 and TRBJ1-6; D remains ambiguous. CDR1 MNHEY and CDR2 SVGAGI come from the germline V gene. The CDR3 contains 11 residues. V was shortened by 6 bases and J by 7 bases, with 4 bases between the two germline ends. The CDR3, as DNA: TGTGCCAGCAGAGAGAATTCACCCCTCCACTTT. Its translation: CASRENSPLHF.

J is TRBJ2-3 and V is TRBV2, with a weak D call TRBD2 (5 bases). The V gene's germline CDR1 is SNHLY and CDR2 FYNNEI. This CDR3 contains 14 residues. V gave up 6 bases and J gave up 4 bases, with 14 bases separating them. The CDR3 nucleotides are TGTGCCAGCAGCCTAGGAGGTGGGGCAGATACGCAGTATTTT. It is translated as CASSLGGGADTQYF. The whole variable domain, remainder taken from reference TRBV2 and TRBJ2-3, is EPEVTQTPSHQVTQMGQEVILRCVPISNHLYFYWYRQILGQKVEFLVSFYNNEISEKSEIFDDQFSVERPDGSNFTLKIRSTKLEDSAMYFCASSLGGGADTQYFGPGTRLTVL.